Presented here are 28 T cell receptor beta chains from one specimen sequenced in a study of cytomegalovirus exposure and HLA in healthy donors. Amplification used 60 Vbeta primers and 13 Jbeta primers. Sequencing was performed with immunoSEQ multiplex PCR; in TCRdb, only in-frame clones are kept and a portion is missing. The sample holds about 60,000 clones, approximately 80% seen once. The sample was PBMCs. All receptors come from a female donor in good health and CMV-seronegative.

The CDR3 nucleotides read TGTGCCAACAGCCGCGGGACGCCGACTGGAAACACCATATATTTT. This translates into CANSRGTPTGNTIYF. This chain uses TRBV10-3 with TRBJ1-3; D is perhaps TRBD1 (5 bases). Germline CDR1 is ENHRY and CDR2 is SYGVKD. The CDR3 has 15 amino acids. The V gene lost 10 bases and the J gene lost 2 bases, with 18 bases spanning the gap.

This clone was seen once. The rearrangement joins TRBV11-2 to TRBJ2-5; TRBD2 matches 11 bases. V lost 4 bases and J lost 4; bases outside the gene matches: 5. This CDR3 is built from 15 residues. Germline V gene data show CDR1 as SGHAT and CDR2 as FQNNGV. The CDR3 sequence is CASSSLGLAAETQYF. CDR3 DNA sequence: TGTGCCAGCAGCTCACTGGGACTAGCGGCAGAGACCCAGTACTTC.

The rearrangement joins TRBV29-1 to TRBJ2-7, with TRBD1 matching 7 bases. V trimming: 4 bases; J trimming: 6 bases; junction bases outside the gene matches: 3. The CDR3 runs to 11 residues. The germline V gene encodes CDR1 SQVTM and CDR2 ANQGSEA. CDR3: CSVGTGAEQYF. In nucleotides, the CDR3 is TGCAGCGTTGGGACAGGAGCCGAGCAGTACTTC.

This chain connects TRBV9 to TRBJ2-5; D possibly corresponds to TRBD2 (6 bases). Trimming shortened V by 3 bases and J by 5 bases, and 14 bases separated the two germline ends. The CDR3 is 14 amino acids. Germline CDR1 SGDLS, CDR2 YYNGEE. The DNA of the CDR3 is TGTGCCAGCAGCGCGGGACTCCACGGGGAGACCCAGTACTTC. Residues: CASSAGLHGETQYF.

This clone was observed a few times. This chain links TRBV6-1 with TRBJ1-2; 11 nucleotides match TRBD1. The CDR3 spans 15 residues. Germline lookup yields CDR1 MNHNS and CDR2 SASEGT. V gave up 7 bases and J gave up 6 bases; unmatched junction bases: 10. CDR3 region: CASTEGTGGWDGYTF. In DNA form, the CDR3 reads TGTGCCAGCACCGAAGGGACAGGGGGATGGGATGGCTACACCTTC.

The chain carries TRBV5-1 and TRBJ2-1; 9 bases map to TRBD1. V lost 5 bases, J lost 5 bases, and 8 bases stayed unmatched. This CDR3 is 15 amino acids long. CDR1 and CDR2 from the germline V gene are SGHRS and YFSETQ. The CDR3 sequence: CASRAGTGWNNEQFF. Here the CDR3 DNA reads TGCGCCAGCAGAGCCGGGACAGGGTGGAACAATGAGCAGTTCTTC.

This clone was found once. The chain uses TRBV9 and TRBJ2-2; maybe TRBD2 (5 bases). The CDR3 contains 14 residues. CDR1 and CDR2 from the germline V gene are SGDLS and YYNGEE. V was clipped by 4 bases and J by 13 bases, with 20 bases between them. CDR3 DNA sequence: TGTGCCAGCAGCCCGCAAGAGGGAGCGCGGTGGCTGTTTTTT. Protein sequence: CASSPQEGARWLFF.

This sequence joins TRBV5-1 and TRBJ1-3, with 7 positions matching TRBD1. Germline lookup yields CDR1 SGHRS and CDR2 YFSETQ. CDR3 length equals 20 residues. J lost 0 bases, V lost 0 bases, and 15 bases had no gene match. This chain's CDR3 is CASSLDSTGRGALSGNTIYF. The CDR3 coding sequence is TGCGCCAGCAGCTTGGACTCGACAGGGCGGGGGGCACTCTCTGGAAACACCATATATTTT.

This chain connects TRBV2 to TRBJ2-5, with a weak D call TRBD1 (6 bases). The CDR3 totals 13 residues. Trimming pared 7 bases from V and 3 bases from J, leaving 12 bases between. Germline V lookup: CDR1 SNHLY, CDR2 FYNNEI. The CDR3 coding sequence is TGTGCCAGCACACGGGACACCGAAGAGACCCAGTACTTC. It translates to CASTRDTEETQYF. The full variable domain, with the rest looked up from reference TRBV2 and TRBJ2-5, is EPEVTQTPSHQVTQMGQEVILRCVPISNHLYFYWYRQILGQKVEFLVSFYNNEISEKSEIFDDQFSVERPDGSNFTLKIRSTKLEDSAMYFCASTRDTEETQYFGPGTRLLVL.

The chain links TRBV6-6 to TRBJ1-1; no firm D call. Germline V gives CDR1 MNHNY, CDR2 SVGAGI (reference sequence). This CDR3 spans 13 amino acids. The V end lost 6 bases, the J end lost 2 bases, and 10 bases lay between the germline ends. The CDR3 DNA is TGTGCCAGCAGCAAGCAAAGAAACACTGAAGCTTTCTTT. Protein sequence: CASSKQRNTEAFF.

This clone was seen more than once but under ten times. V usage is TRBV7-2 and J usage is TRBJ2-6; possibly TRBD1 for D (5 bases). There are 19 residues in the CDR3. Trimming removed 5 bases from V and 0 bases from J, with 20 bases in between. CDR1 is SGHTA and CDR2 is FQGNSA in the germline V gene. Here the CDR3 reads CASSRPTGRDNSGANVLTF. CDR3 sequence (DNA): TGTGCCAGCAGCCGCCCGACGGGCAGGGATAACTCTGGGGCCAACGTCCTGACTTTC. Looking up the rest from reference TRBV7-2 and TRBJ2-6 gives the full variable domain: GAGVSQSPSNKVTEKGKDVELRCDPISGHTALYWYRQSLGQGLEFLIYFQGNSAPDKSGLPSDRFSAERTGGSVSTLTIQRTQQEDSAVYLCASSRPTGRDNSGANVLTFGAGSRLTVL.

This chain connects TRBV6-5 to TRBJ1-1; TRBD1 matches 9 bases. This CDR3 spans 14 amino acids. Trimming removed 6 bases from V and 4 bases from J; junction bases left unmatched: 6. The V gene's germline CDR1 is MNHEY and CDR2 SVGAGI. CDR3 DNA sequence: TGTGCCAGCAGACTCGGGACAGGGACCACTGAAGCTTTCTTT. It is translated as CASRLGTGTTEAFF.

This chain links TRBV7-2 with TRBJ2-7; D call uncertain. Germline lookup yields CDR1 SGHTA and CDR2 FQGNSA. The CDR3 runs to 13 residues. Trimming shortened V by 1 base and J by 6 bases, and 10 bases separated the two germline ends. The CDR3: CASSLGQTPEQYF. The CDR3 bases are TGTGCCAGCAGCTTAGGTCAGACTCCCGAGCAGTACTTC.

The chain links TRBV15 to TRBJ1-5, with TRBD1 matching 9 bases. The V gene end was trimmed by 3 bases and the J gene end by 4 bases; junction bases not matched to a gene: 16. Germline-derived CDR1 and CDR2 are LNHNV and YYDKDF (reference sequence). This CDR3 has 19 amino acids. CDR3: CATSSPAGTGRFGNQPQHF. DNA for the CDR3: TGTGCCACCAGCAGCCCCGCTGGGACAGGGAGATTTGGGAATCAGCCCCAGCATTTT.

V and J are TRBV29-1 and TRBJ1-1; TRBD1 matches at 7 bases. Trimming removed 4 bases from V and 6 bases from J; junction bases left unmatched: 8. The CDR3 has 13 residues. CDR1 SQVTM and CDR2 ANQGSEA come from the germline V gene. This CDR3 is CSVVRQGIPEAFF. The CDR3 bases are TGCAGCGTTGTACGACAGGGAATACCTGAAGCTTTCTTT.

The chain employs TRBV27 and TRBJ1-1, with no clear D. Germline CDR1 reads MNHEY; CDR2 reads SMNVEV (reference sequence). Trimming shortened V by 6 bases and J by 1 base, and 6 bases separated the two germline ends. The length of the CDR3 is 12 residues. The DNA of the CDR3 is TGTGCCAGCAGGAACGGGAACACTGAAGCTTTCTTT. Amino acid sequence: CASRNGNTEAFF.

V usage is TRBV27 and J usage is TRBJ1-1; weak D call: TRBD1 (5 bases). The CDR3 sequence is 14 residues long. Looked up from germline, CDR1 is MNHEY and CDR2 is SMNVEV (reference sequence). V lost 1 base, J lost 2 bases, and 8 bases lay in between. The CDR3 coding sequence is TGTGCCAGCAGTTTATTTGACAGAAACACTGAAGCTTTCTTT. Protein sequence: CASSLFDRNTEAFF.

V usage is TRBV19 and J usage is TRBJ2-7, with D tentatively TRBD1 (6 bases). This CDR3 region has 13 residues. CDR1 and CDR2 from the germline V gene are LNHDA and SQIVND (reference sequence). With 5 bases removed from V and 3 bases from J, the gap between germline ends came to 11 bases. CDR3 amino acids: CASSPQGRYEQYF. The CDR3 nucleotides read TGTGCCAGTAGTCCACAGGGCCGCTACGAGCAGTACTTC.

About this clone itself: A junction end diverges from the germline sequence, so it may reflect a read error. The rearrangement uses TRBV7-7 and TRBJ2-1; TRBD2 might be the D (7 bases). The CDR3 runs to 15 residues. CDR1 and CDR2 (germline): SSHAT, FNYEAQ (reference sequence). The CDR3 protein is CASSLVGGAGNEQFF. The CDR3, as DNA: TGTGCTAGCAGCTTAGTAGGGGGGGCAGGGAATGAGCAGTTCTTC. The variable domain in full, completed from reference TRBV7-7 and TRBJ2-1, reads GAGVSQSPRYKVTKRGQDVTLRCDPISSHATLYWYQQALGQGPEFLTYFNYEAQPDKSGLPSDRFSAERPEGSISTLTIQRTEQRDSAMYRCASSLVGGAGNEQFFGPGTRLTVL.

The J gene is TRBJ1-1, the V gene TRBV30; 8 bases align to TRBD1. The CDR3 has 13 amino acids. Germline V lookup: CDR1 GTSNPN, CDR2 SVGIG (reference sequence). Germline trimming cut 4 bases from V and 4 bases from J; bases unmatched to any gene: 5. CDR3 protein: CAWNQGALTEAFF. DNA of the CDR3: TGTGCCTGGAACCAGGGGGCTCTCACTGAAGCTTTCTTT.

J is TRBJ1-2 and V is TRBV19; 7 positions match TRBD1. V gave up 7 bases and J gave up 3 bases; unmatched junction bases: 11. The CDR3 is 15 residues long. Germline V lookup: CDR1 LNHDA, CDR2 SQIVND (reference sequence). Written as DNA, the CDR3 is TGTGCCAGTAACAGGGGTCCCTCGGACGACTATGGCTACACCTTC. This codes for CASNRGPSDDYGYTF.

The gene calls are TRBV27 and TRBJ2-3, with 11 bases aligning to TRBD2. This CDR3 is built from 15 residues. Germline CDR1 MNHEY, CDR2 SMNVEV (reference sequence). The junction had 5 bases not matched to a gene; V was cut back by 5 bases and J by 4 bases. This chain's CDR3 is CASSLTSGGADTQYF. As DNA, the CDR3 is TGTGCCAGCAGTCTCACTAGCGGGGGCGCAGATACGCAGTATTTT.

The chain couples TRBV7-2 to TRBJ1-2, with a tentative D call TRBD1 (6 bases). Trimming shortened V by 7 bases and J by 4 bases, and 19 bases separated the two germline ends. CDR3 length: 15 residues. Germline V gene data show CDR1 as SGHTA and CDR2 as FQGNSA. The CDR3 DNA sequence: TGTGCCAGCACGGAACAGGGTCCGATCGCCTATGGCTACACCTTC. It specifies CASTEQGPIAYGYTF.

The rearrangement links TRBV12-5 to TRBJ2-7; D may be TRBD2 (5 bases). The CDR3 runs 13 residues. The germline CDR1 and CDR2 sequences are LGHNT and FRNRAP. Trimming removed 3 bases from V and 5 bases from J, with 11 bases in between. The CDR3 sequence: CASGLGGVNEQYF. DNA for the CDR3: TGTGCTAGTGGTTTAGGAGGTGTGAACGAGCAGTACTTC.

The rearrangement joins TRBV10-3 to TRBJ1-1; 10 bases match TRBD1. The CDR3 contains 18 residues. Trimming removed 5 bases from V and 1 base from J; junction bases left unmatched: 13. The germline gives CDR1 ENHRY, CDR2 SYGVKD. The DNA of the CDR3 is TGTGCCATCAGTTTGGGTCCGGGACAGGGGTATAAGAACACTGAAGCTTTCTTT. It codes for CAISLGPGQGYKNTEAFF.

The chain couples TRBV7-9 to TRBJ1-4; 9 bases are shared with TRBD1. V lost 5 bases to trimming and J lost 2 bases; unmatched junction nucleotides: 9. The CDR3 is 17 amino acids. CDR1 and CDR2 from the germline V gene are SEHNR and FQNEAQ (reference sequence). CDR3 sequence: CASSPTGGQGTNEKLFF. The CDR3, as DNA: TGTGCCAGCAGCCCCACGGGGGGACAGGGCACTAATGAAAAACTGTTTTTT.

The chain joins TRBV5-1 to TRBJ1-2, with 9 bases lining up with TRBD1. V lost 2 bases, J lost 3 bases, and 2 bases stayed unmatched. Per the germline V gene, CDR1 is SGHRS and CDR2 is YFSETQ. This CDR3 is built from 14 residues. The CDR3 loop is CASSLQGADYGYTF. The CDR3 bases are TGCGCCAGCAGCTTACAGGGGGCTGACTATGGCTACACCTTC.

CDR3 in amino acids: CATPFPRTFSYEQYF. CDR3 sequence (DNA): TGTGCCACCCCGTTCCCCAGGACTTTCTCCTACGAGCAGTACTTC. This sequence joins TRBV28 and TRBJ2-7; maybe TRBD2 (5 bases). The V gene's germline CDR1 is MDHEN and CDR2 SYDVKM. This CDR3 is built from 15 residues. V was pared by 10 bases and J by 0 bases, with 19 bases between.